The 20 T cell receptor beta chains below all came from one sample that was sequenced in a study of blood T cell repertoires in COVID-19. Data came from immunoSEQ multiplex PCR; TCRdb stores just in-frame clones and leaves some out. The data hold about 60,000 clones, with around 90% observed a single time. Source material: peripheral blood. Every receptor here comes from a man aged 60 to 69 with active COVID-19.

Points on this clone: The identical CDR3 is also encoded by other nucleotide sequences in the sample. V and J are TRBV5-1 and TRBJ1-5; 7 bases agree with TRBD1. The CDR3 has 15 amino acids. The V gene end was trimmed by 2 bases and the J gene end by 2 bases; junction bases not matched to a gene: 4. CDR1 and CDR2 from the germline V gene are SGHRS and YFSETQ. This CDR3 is CASSLEGGRNQPQHF. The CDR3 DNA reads TGCGCCAGCAGCTTAGAAGGGGGCCGCAATCAGCCCCAGCATTTT. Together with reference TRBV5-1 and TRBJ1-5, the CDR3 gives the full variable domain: KAGVTQTPRYLIKTRGQQVTLSCSPISGHRSVSWYQQTPGQGLQFLFEYFSETQRNKGNFPGRFSGRQFSNSRSEMNVSTLELGDSALYLCASSLEGGRNQPQHFGDGTRLSIL.

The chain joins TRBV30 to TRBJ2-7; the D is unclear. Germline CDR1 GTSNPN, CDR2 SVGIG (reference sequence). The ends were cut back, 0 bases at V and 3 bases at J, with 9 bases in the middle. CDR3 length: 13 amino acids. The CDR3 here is CAWSVVHYYEQYF. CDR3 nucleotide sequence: TGTGCCTGGAGTGTAGTCCACTACTACGAGCAGTACTTC.

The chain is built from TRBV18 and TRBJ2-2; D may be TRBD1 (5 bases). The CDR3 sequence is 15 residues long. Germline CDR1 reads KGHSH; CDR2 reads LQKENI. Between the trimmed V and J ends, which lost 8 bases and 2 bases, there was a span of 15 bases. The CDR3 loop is CASPQGFPNTGELFF. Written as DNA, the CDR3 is TGTGCCAGCCCCCAGGGCTTCCCTAACACCGGGGAGCTGTTTTTT.

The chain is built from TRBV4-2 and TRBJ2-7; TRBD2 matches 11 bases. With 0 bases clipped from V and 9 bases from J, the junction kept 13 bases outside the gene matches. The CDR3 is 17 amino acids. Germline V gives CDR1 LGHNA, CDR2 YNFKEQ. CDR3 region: CASSQEAGTSGQFGQYF. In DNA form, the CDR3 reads TGTGCCAGCAGCCAAGAAGCCGGGACTAGCGGTCAATTCGGGCAGTACTTC.

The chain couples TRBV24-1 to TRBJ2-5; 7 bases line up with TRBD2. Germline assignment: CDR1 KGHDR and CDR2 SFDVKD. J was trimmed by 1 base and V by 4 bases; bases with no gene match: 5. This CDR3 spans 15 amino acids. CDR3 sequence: CATSESGTTQETQYF. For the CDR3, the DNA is TGTGCCACCAGTGAATCCGGGACTACCCAAGAGACCCAGTACTTC.

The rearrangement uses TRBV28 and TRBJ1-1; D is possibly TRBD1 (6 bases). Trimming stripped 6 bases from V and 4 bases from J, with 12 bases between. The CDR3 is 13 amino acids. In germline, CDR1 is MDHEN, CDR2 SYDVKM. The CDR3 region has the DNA TGTGCCAGCAGCATACAGGGACGCACTGAAGCTTTCTTT. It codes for CASSIQGRTEAFF. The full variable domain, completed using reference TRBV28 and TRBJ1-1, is DVKVTQSSRYLVKRTGEKVFLECVQDMDHENMFWYRQDPGLGLRLIYFSYDVKMKEKGDIPEGYSVSREKKERFSLILESASTNQTSMYLCASSIQGRTEAFFGQGTRLTVV.

CDR3: CASSLSGNTGELFF. The CDR3 coding sequence is TGTGCCAGCAGTTTGTCGGGGAACACCGGGGAGCTGTTTTTT. The rearrangement joins TRBV28 to TRBJ2-2; no clear D. The V end was cut by 3 bases, the J end by 1 base, with 6 bases between. Germline V gene data show CDR1 as MDHEN and CDR2 as SYDVKM. There are 14 residues in the CDR3.

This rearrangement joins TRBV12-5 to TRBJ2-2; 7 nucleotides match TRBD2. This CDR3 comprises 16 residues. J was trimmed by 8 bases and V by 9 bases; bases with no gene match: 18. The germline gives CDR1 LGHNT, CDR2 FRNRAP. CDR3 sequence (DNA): TGTGCTAGCCCTTCGGTTAAGGGCGGGAGTCGGGGGGAGCTGTTTTTT. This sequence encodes CASPSVKGGSRGELFF. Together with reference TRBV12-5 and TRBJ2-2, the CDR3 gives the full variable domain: DARVTQTPRHKVTEMGQEVTMRCQPILGHNTVFWYRQTMMQGLELLAYFRNRAPLDDSGMPKDRFSAEMPDATLATLKIQPSEPRDSAVYFCASPSVKGGSRGELFFGEGSRLTVL.

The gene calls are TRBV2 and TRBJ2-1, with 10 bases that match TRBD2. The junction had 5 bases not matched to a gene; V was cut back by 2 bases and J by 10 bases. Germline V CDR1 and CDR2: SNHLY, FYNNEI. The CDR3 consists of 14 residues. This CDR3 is CASSESGRAEEQFF. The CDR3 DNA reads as TGTGCCAGCAGTGAAAGCGGGAGGGCCGAGGAGCAGTTCTTC.

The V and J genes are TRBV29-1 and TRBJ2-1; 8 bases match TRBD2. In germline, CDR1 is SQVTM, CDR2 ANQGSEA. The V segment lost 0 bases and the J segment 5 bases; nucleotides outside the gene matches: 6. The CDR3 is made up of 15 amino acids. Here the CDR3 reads CSVEEAGVQNNEQFF. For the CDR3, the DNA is TGCAGCGTTGAAGAAGCGGGAGTTCAGAACAATGAGCAGTTCTTC.

The DNA for the CDR3 is TGTGCCAGCAGCCAACGGTACACCGGGGAGCTGTTTTTT. It specifies CASSQRYTGELFF. This chain links TRBV14 with TRBJ2-2; D unresolved. The ends were cut back, 2 bases at V and 3 bases at J, with 4 bases in the middle. The germline CDR1 and CDR2 sequences are SGHDN and FVKESK. The CDR3 extends over 13 amino acids.

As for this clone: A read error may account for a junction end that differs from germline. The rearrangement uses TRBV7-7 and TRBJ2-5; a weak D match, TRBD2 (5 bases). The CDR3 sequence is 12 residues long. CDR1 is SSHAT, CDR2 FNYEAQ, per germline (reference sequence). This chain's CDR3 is CASSLPGETQYF. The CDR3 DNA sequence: TGTGCTAGCAGCTTACCGGGGGAGACCCAGTACTTC.

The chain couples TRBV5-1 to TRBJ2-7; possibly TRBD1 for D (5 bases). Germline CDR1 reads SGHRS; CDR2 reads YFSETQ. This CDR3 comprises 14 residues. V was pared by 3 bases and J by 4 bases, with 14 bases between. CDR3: CASSSQATSYEQYF. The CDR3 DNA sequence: TGCGCCAGCAGCTCACAGGCGACCAGTTACGAGCAGTACTTC.

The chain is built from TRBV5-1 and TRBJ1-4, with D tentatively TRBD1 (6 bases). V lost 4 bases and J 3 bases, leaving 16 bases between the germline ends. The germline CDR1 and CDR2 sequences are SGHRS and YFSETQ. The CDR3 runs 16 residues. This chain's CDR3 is CASSRNSRQANEKLFF. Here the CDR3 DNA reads TGCGCCAGCAGCCGTAATAGTCGACAGGCTAATGAAAAACTGTTTTTT.

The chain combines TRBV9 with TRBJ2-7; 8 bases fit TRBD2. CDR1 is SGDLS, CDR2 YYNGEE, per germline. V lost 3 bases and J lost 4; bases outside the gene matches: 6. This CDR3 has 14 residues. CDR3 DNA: TGTGCCAGCAGCGAAGCGGGAGATCGGTACGAGCAGTACTTC. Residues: CASSEAGDRYEQYF.

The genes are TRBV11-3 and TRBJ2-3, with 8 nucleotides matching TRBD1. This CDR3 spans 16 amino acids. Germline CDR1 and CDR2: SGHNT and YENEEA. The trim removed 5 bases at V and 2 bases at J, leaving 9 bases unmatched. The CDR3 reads CASSPQTGANTDTQYF. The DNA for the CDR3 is TGTGCCAGCAGCCCCCAGACAGGGGCTAACACAGATACGCAGTATTTT. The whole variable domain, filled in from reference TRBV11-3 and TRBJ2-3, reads EAGVVQSPRYKIIEKKQPVAFWCNPISGHNTLYWYLQNLGQGPELLIRYENEEAVDDSQLPKDRFSAERLKGVDSTLKIQPAELGDSAVYLCASSPQTGANTDTQYFGPGTRLTVL.

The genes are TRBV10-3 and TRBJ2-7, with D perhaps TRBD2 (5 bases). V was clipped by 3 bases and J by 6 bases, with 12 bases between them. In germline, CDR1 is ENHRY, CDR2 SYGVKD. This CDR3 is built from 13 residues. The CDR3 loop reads CAISDVEGFEQYF. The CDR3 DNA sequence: TGTGCCATCAGTGATGTCGAGGGATTCGAGCAGTACTTC.

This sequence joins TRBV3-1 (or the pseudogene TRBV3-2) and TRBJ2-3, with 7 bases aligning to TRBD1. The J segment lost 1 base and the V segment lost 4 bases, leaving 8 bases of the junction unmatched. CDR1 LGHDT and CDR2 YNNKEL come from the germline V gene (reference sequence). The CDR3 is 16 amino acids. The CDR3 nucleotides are TGTGCCAGCAGCCCCGAGACAGGGTCAGGCACAGATACGCAGTATTTT. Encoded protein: CASSPETGSGTDTQYF.

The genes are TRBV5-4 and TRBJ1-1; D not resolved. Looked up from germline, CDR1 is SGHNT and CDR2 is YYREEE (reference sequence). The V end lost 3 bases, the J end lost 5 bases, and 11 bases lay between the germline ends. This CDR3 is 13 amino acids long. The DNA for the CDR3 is TGTGCCAGCAGCTCGACTGGAGGAACTGAAGCTTTCTTT. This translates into CASSSTGGTEAFF.

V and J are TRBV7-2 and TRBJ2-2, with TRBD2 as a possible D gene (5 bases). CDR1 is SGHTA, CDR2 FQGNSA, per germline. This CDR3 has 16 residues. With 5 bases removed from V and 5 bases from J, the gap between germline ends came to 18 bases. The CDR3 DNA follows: TGTGCCAGCAGCCCCGCCCGGGCTAGCAGAACCGGGGAGCTGTTTTTT. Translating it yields CASSPARASRTGELFF. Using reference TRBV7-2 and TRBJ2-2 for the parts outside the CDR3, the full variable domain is GAGVSQSPSNKVTEKGKDVELRCDPISGHTALYWYRQSLGQGLEFLIYFQGNSAPDKSGLPSDRFSAERTGGSVSTLTIQRTQQEDSAVYLCASSPARASRTGELFFGEGSRLTVL.